A selection of T cell receptor beta chains follows, all from one sample in a study of T-cell memory formation after mild COVID-19. TCRdb reprocessed the 5' RACE reads with MiXCR, giving one entry per CDR3 protein. The sample has some 450,000 distinct CDR3 sequences, 20% seen once; the top ten hold around 8.4%. Sequenced: PBMCs or a T cell subset sorted from them (not recorded which). These receptors all come from an adult woman who had mild COVID-19 (a few samples of this study predate the infection). Cell type and time point are not known. Each CDR3 is given with its conserved first and last residue. The order of the fields is V gene, J gene, clone size, D gene, CDR3 DNA, CDR3 protein. A D gene is named only where the DNA matches it firmly. Some rows mark clone size as missing; the rest say once, few, many or name a class of expanded clone.

v_gene: TRBV7-2
j_gene: TRBJ1-2
abundance: -
d_gene: -
CDR3nt: TGTGCCAGCAGCTTAAAGGGCCCCTATGGCTACACCTTC
CDR3aa: CASSLKGPYGYTF

v_gene: TRBV7-9
j_gene: TRBJ2-2
abundance: many
d_gene: -
CDR3nt: TGTGCCAGCAGCTTAGGGCTGGCTTCCACCGGGGAGCTGTTTTTT
CDR3aa: CASSLGLASTGELFF

v_gene: TRBV29-1
j_gene: TRBJ2-3
abundance: -
d_gene: -
CDR3nt: TGCAGCGTTGAAACGCAGGGGGGGACAGATACGCAGTATTTT
CDR3aa: CSVETQGGTDTQYF

v_gene: TRBV5-1
j_gene: TRBJ2-5
abundance: -
d_gene: TRBD2
CDR3nt: TGCGCCAGCAGCAACGGACTAGCGGGAGTTCAAGAGACCCAGTACTTC
CDR3aa: CASSNGLAGVQETQYF

v_gene: TRBV6-5
j_gene: TRBJ1-1
abundance: -
d_gene: -
CDR3nt: TGTGCCAGTCAGGCGGGGTTGGTAGTCACTGAAGCTTTCTTT
CDR3aa: CASQAGLVVTEAFF

v_gene: TRBV25-1
j_gene: TRBJ2-1
abundance: -
d_gene: -
CDR3nt: TGTGCCAGCAGTGAATGGACGTACAATGAGCAGTTCTTC
CDR3aa: CASSEWTYNEQFF

v_gene: TRBV12-3/TRBV12-4
j_gene: TRBJ2-5
abundance: -
d_gene: -
CDR3nt: TGTGCCAGCAGCAAAAACACAGTTGCCCAGTACTTC
CDR3aa: CASSKNTVAQYF

v_gene: TRBV24-1
j_gene: TRBJ1-1
abundance: -
d_gene: TRBD1
CDR3nt: TGTGCCACCAGTGATCCTACCACAGGGGGTACTGAAGCTTTCTTT
CDR3aa: CATSDPTTGGTEAFF

v_gene: TRBV20-1
j_gene: TRBJ1-6
abundance: many
d_gene: TRBD1
CDR3nt: TGCAGTGCTTCCAGAAACAGGGGGAGGGATTCACCCCTCCACTTT
CDR3aa: CSASRNRGRDSPLHF

v_gene: TRBV20-1
j_gene: TRBJ2-6
abundance: -
d_gene: TRBD1
CDR3nt: TGCAGTGCTATTACAGGGGGCACTGGGGCCAACGTCCTGACTTTC
CDR3aa: CSAITGGTGANVLTF

v_gene: TRBV4-3
j_gene: TRBJ1-1
abundance: -
d_gene: TRBD1
CDR3nt: TGCGCCAGCAGCTATGACAGGGGGCGCTTGACCACTGAAGCTTTCTTT
CDR3aa: CASSYDRGRLTTEAFF

v_gene: TRBV20-1
j_gene: TRBJ2-7
abundance: few
d_gene: TRBD2
CDR3nt: TGCAGTTTTTGGACTAGCGACTACGAGCAGTACTTC
CDR3aa: CSFWTSDYEQYF

v_gene: TRBV7-9
j_gene: TRBJ1-1
abundance: -
d_gene: -
CDR3nt: TGTGCCAGCAGTCCCAATATTCCGATGGACACTGAAGCTTTCTTT
CDR3aa: CASSPNIPMDTEAFF

v_gene: TRBV4-2
j_gene: TRBJ2-7
abundance: -
d_gene: TRBD2
CDR3nt: TGTGCCAGCAGCCAAGACGCGGGAGGAGTCTACGAGCAGTACTTC
CDR3aa: CASSQDAGGVYEQYF

v_gene: TRBV4-1
j_gene: TRBJ1-2
abundance: few
d_gene: TRBD1
CDR3nt: TGCGCCAGCAGCCTCCGGGACAGGGGGCCTCGGGGCTACACCTTC
CDR3aa: CASSLRDRGPRGYTF

v_gene: TRBV3-1
j_gene: TRBJ2-7
abundance: -
d_gene: TRBD1
CDR3nt: TGTGCCAGCAGCCAAGGCGCAGGACAGGGGGTCACCTCCTACGAGCAGTACTTC
CDR3aa: CASSQGAGQGVTSYEQYF

v_gene: TRBV6-5
j_gene: TRBJ1-1
abundance: -
d_gene: TRBD1
CDR3nt: TGTGCCAGCACCGATACAGGGGGGGCTAAAGCTTTCTTT
CDR3aa: CASTDTGGAKAFF

v_gene: TRBV12-3/TRBV12-4
j_gene: TRBJ2-3
abundance: -
d_gene: -
CDR3nt: TGTGCCAGCAGTTTCCCAGGTGGCAGCACAGATACGCAGTATTTT
CDR3aa: CASSFPGGSTDTQYF

v_gene: TRBV4-1
j_gene: TRBJ2-5
abundance: -
d_gene: TRBD2
CDR3nt: TGCGCCAGCAGCCAAGGGACTAGCGGGGGGGTTTCCTGGACCCAGTACTTC
CDR3aa: CASSQGTSGGVSWTQYF

v_gene: TRBV4-2
j_gene: TRBJ2-3
abundance: few
d_gene: -
CDR3nt: TGTGCCAGCAGCGACCCCTCCAGCACAGATACGCAGTATTTT
CDR3aa: CASSDPSSTDTQYF

v_gene: TRBV30
j_gene: TRBJ2-1
abundance: -
d_gene: -
CDR3nt: TGTGCCTGGACCCCTGGCGAAGGGGCTAGGTTCTTC
CDR3aa: CAWTPGEGARFF

v_gene: TRBV20-1
j_gene: TRBJ2-7
abundance: -
d_gene: TRBD2
CDR3nt: TGCAGTGCTAGAGACCCCGTCAGCGGGGGAGGTGAGCAGTACTTC
CDR3aa: CSARDPVSGGGEQYF

v_gene: TRBV20-1
j_gene: TRBJ2-7
abundance: -
d_gene: TRBD2
CDR3nt: TGCAGTGCTAGACTAGCGGACCACGAGCAGTACTTC
CDR3aa: CSARLADHEQYF

v_gene: TRBV27
j_gene: TRBJ1-1
abundance: -
d_gene: -
CDR3nt: TGTGCCAGCAGTCCGACTTTGGGGTCCACTGAAGCTTTCTTT
CDR3aa: CASSPTLGSTEAFF

v_gene: TRBV27
j_gene: TRBJ2-7
abundance: many
d_gene: TRBD1
CDR3nt: TGTGCCAGCAGTTTAGGACAGGGCACCGAGCAGTACTTC
CDR3aa: CASSLGQGTEQYF

v_gene: TRBV11-3
j_gene: TRBJ2-1
abundance: many
d_gene: -
CDR3nt: TGTGCCAGCAGCACAACTAGCGAGCAGTTCTTC
CDR3aa: CASSTTSEQFF

v_gene: TRBV6-6
j_gene: TRBJ2-5
abundance: few
d_gene: -
CDR3nt: TGTGCCAGCAGAAAACAGGGAACAGAGACCCAGTACTTC
CDR3aa: CASRKQGTETQYF

v_gene: TRBV18
j_gene: TRBJ2-5
abundance: few
d_gene: -
CDR3nt: TGTGCCAGCTCACGACCCCAAGCAAAGACCCAGTACTTC
CDR3aa: CASSRPQAKTQYF

v_gene: TRBV20-1
j_gene: TRBJ2-3
abundance: few
d_gene: TRBD2
CDR3nt: TGCAGTGCTAGAGTAACTAGCGGGAGGTCCGATACGCAGTATTTT
CDR3aa: CSARVTSGRSDTQYF

v_gene: TRBV4-3
j_gene: TRBJ2-5
abundance: -
d_gene: -
CDR3nt: TGCGCCAGCAGCCAAGATAGGTGGGAGACCCAGTACTTC
CDR3aa: CASSQDRWETQYF

v_gene: TRBV30
j_gene: TRBJ1-2
abundance: few
d_gene: -
CDR3nt: TGTGCCTGGAGTGGACCCGGACGGGTTGGTGGCTACACCTTC
CDR3aa: CAWSGPGRVGGYTF

v_gene: TRBV4-1
j_gene: TRBJ1-1
abundance: -
d_gene: -
CDR3nt: TGCGCCAGCAGCCAAGAAAGGGGTATGAACACTGAAGCTTTCTTT
CDR3aa: CASSQERGMNTEAFF

v_gene: TRBV5-1
j_gene: TRBJ1-4
abundance: -
d_gene: TRBD1
CDR3nt: TGCGCCAGCAGCTTGTCAGGGGGCGACGGTGAAAAACTGTTTTTT
CDR3aa: CASSLSGGDGEKLFF

v_gene: TRBV12-3/TRBV12-4
j_gene: TRBJ1-1
abundance: -
d_gene: -
CDR3nt: TGTGCCAGCAGTTTGATGGCGGGCACTGAAGCTTTCTTT
CDR3aa: CASSLMAGTEAFF

v_gene: TRBV9
j_gene: TRBJ2-7
abundance: -
d_gene: -
CDR3nt: TGTGCCAGCAGCGTAGACCTCTCAAGGTCCTACGAGCAGTACTTC
CDR3aa: CASSVDLSRSYEQYF

v_gene: TRBV10-3
j_gene: TRBJ2-1
abundance: -
d_gene: TRBD2
CDR3nt: TGTGCCATCCCCAAGGGGACTAGCGGTTCGAGCTCCTACAATGAGCAGTTCTTC
CDR3aa: CAIPKGTSGSSSYNEQFF

v_gene: TRBV7-7
j_gene: TRBJ2-5
abundance: few
d_gene: TRBD2
CDR3nt: TGTGCTAGCAGCTCGGGACTAGTAGGCGAGACCCAGTACTTC
CDR3aa: CASSSGLVGETQYF

v_gene: TRBV5-1
j_gene: TRBJ2-2
abundance: few
d_gene: -
CDR3nt: TGCGCCAGCAGCCGAGTCGCGAACACCGGGGAGCTGTTTTTT
CDR3aa: CASSRVANTGELFF

v_gene: TRBV21-1
j_gene: TRBJ2-7
abundance: few
d_gene: -
CDR3nt: TGTGCCAGCAGCAAAGCGGGAGCCCTAACCTACGAGCAGTACTTC
CDR3aa: CASSKAGALTYEQYF

v_gene: TRBV30
j_gene: TRBJ1-1
abundance: few
d_gene: -
CDR3nt: TGTGCCTGGAAGAATGTGGGGGTGATGAACACTGAAGCTTTCTTT
CDR3aa: CAWKNVGVMNTEAFF

v_gene: TRBV30
j_gene: TRBJ2-3
abundance: -
d_gene: -
CDR3nt: TGTGCCTGGAGTTACATGGGCCAGGGCGCAGATACGCAGTATTTT
CDR3aa: CAWSYMGQGADTQYF

v_gene: TRBV6-5
j_gene: TRBJ1-1
abundance: few
d_gene: -
CDR3nt: TGTGCCAGCAGTTGGGCGACAGCCACTGAAGCTTTCTTT
CDR3aa: CASSWATATEAFF

v_gene: TRBV7-2
j_gene: TRBJ2-7
abundance: -
d_gene: TRBD2
CDR3nt: TGTGCCAGCAGCCGGGGAGGGCCGGCGTACGAGCAGTACTTC
CDR3aa: CASSRGGPAYEQYF

v_gene: TRBV20-1
j_gene: TRBJ1-1
abundance: -
d_gene: -
CDR3nt: TGCAGTGCTAGAGGGGATACGGGAATCAACACTGAAGCTTTCTTT
CDR3aa: CSARGDTGINTEAFF

v_gene: TRBV20-1
j_gene: TRBJ1-1
abundance: few
d_gene: -
CDR3nt: TGCAGTGCTAGAGGAGGTATGAAAGCTTTCTTT
CDR3aa: CSARGGMKAFF

v_gene: TRBV6-5
j_gene: TRBJ2-5
abundance: -
d_gene: TRBD2
CDR3nt: TGTGCCAGCAGGCGGGGACTAGCGGAAGAGACCCAGTACTTC
CDR3aa: CASRRGLAEETQYF

v_gene: TRBV5-4
j_gene: TRBJ1-2
abundance: -
d_gene: -
CDR3nt: TGTGCCAGCAGCCGAGACTACGGCTACACCTTC
CDR3aa: CASSRDYGYTF

v_gene: TRBV15
j_gene: TRBJ2-5
abundance: -
d_gene: -
CDR3nt: TGTGCCACCAGCAGCGTCTGGAGGAGGGGGGAGACCCAGTACTTC
CDR3aa: CATSSVWRRGETQYF

v_gene: TRBV7-2
j_gene: TRBJ2-1
abundance: -
d_gene: -
CDR3nt: TGTGCCAGCAGCGAGGGAGGTTGGAGCTCCTACAATGAGCAGTTCTTC
CDR3aa: CASSEGGWSSYNEQFF

v_gene: TRBV5-1
j_gene: TRBJ1-4
abundance: few
d_gene: TRBD1
CDR3nt: TGCGCCAGCAGCATGGGACAGGCGATTGAAAAACTGTTTTTT
CDR3aa: CASSMGQAIEKLFF

v_gene: TRBV7-9
j_gene: TRBJ2-7
abundance: -
d_gene: TRBD1
CDR3nt: TGTGCCAGCAGCTTAGTGGGACAGGGTTTGGACGAGCAGTACTTC
CDR3aa: CASSLVGQGLDEQYF

v_gene: TRBV6-6
j_gene: TRBJ1-3
abundance: few
d_gene: -
CDR3nt: TGTGCCAGCAGTTACTCCGGGGGTTTCTCTGGAAACACCATATATTTT
CDR3aa: CASSYSGGFSGNTIYF

v_gene: TRBV7-9
j_gene: TRBJ2-3
abundance: few
d_gene: -
CDR3nt: TGTGCCAGCAGCTTAGACTACCGGAGGGGAGATACGCAGTATTTT
CDR3aa: CASSLDYRRGDTQYF

v_gene: TRBV10-3
j_gene: TRBJ2-7
abundance: few
d_gene: TRBD1
CDR3nt: TGTGCCATCAGTCGGACAGGGGAAGAGGACGAGCAGTACTTC
CDR3aa: CAISRTGEEDEQYF

v_gene: TRBV19
j_gene: TRBJ2-3
abundance: -
d_gene: -
CDR3nt: TGTGCCAGTAGTATTGGGGGGGCTACTAGCACAGATACGCAGTATTTT
CDR3aa: CASSIGGATSTDTQYF